The source of this TCR beta chain is a study of T cell repertoires in cytomegalovirus infection. Whole-study findings and limits: HLA-C-restricted, CMV-specific TCR beta clonotypes were dominant ex vivo.

A single record per CDR3 protein comes from TCRdb applying MiXCR to the reads. The sample shows about 890,000 distinct CDR3 sequences, approximately 31% of them seen only once. This clonotype was seen at least ten times. The antigen is not known. Germline assignment: CDR1 SGHTA and CDR2 FQGNSA. CDR3 length: 16 residues. After removal of 5 bases from V and 6 bases from J, the junction contained 9 bases not matched to a gene. The source was cultured CD8+ T cells from PBMCs, collected from culture after CMV antigen stimulation. This chain connects TRBV7-2 to TRBJ2-3; TRBD1 matches 12 bases. The clonotype was recovered from a human donor in good health (CMV status not recorded). Some clones in this sample may be carry-over from other donors' samples. The CDR3 sequence: CASSPRGQGALDTQYF. DNA of the CDR3: TGTGCCAGCAGCCCACGGGGACAGGGGGCATTGGATACGCAGTATTTT.